A single T cell receptor (beta chain) is shown here with its context. Its specificity is unknown. V was cut by 4 bases and J by 5 bases, with 14 bases left in between. The CDR3 consists of 14 residues. Germline V gene lookup returns CDR1 KGHSH and CDR2 LQKENI. Assay: immunoSEQ multiplex PCR; the TCRdb copy retains only in-frame clones and omits some. The repertoire has approximately 73,000 clones, around 90% of them found once; the top ten carry roughly 1.3%. The data originate from a study of OX40 agonist ivuxolimab in advanced cancers. Across the whole study: Patients took ivuxolimab, an agonistic anti-OX40 (CD134) antibody. The group had a mean age of roughly 56 years, ranged from about 20 to 85, and was around 86% male. Findings and caveats of the study: Compared with CD4+, CD8+ T cells on average had more expanded clones. Some of the lowest clonal expansion was seen in partial responders at 0.1-3.0 mg/kg.

J is TRBJ1-1 and V is TRBV18; a possible D gene is TRBD1 (6 bases). This clonotype originated in an adult with an advanced solid tumor such as melanoma, head and neck, liver or kidney cancer. The starting material was CD4+ or CD8+ T cells sorted from blood, obtained in a trial of the OX40 agonist ivuxolimab. The CDR3 is CASSREEGGTEAFF. In DNA form, the CDR3 reads TGTGCCAGCTCACGAGAGGAGGGGGGAACTGAAGCTTTCTTT.